These 13 T cell receptor beta chains were sequenced from one sample in a study of T cell responses to AZD1222 COVID-19 vaccine. Data came from immunoSEQ multiplex PCR; TCRdb stores just in-frame clones and leaves some out. Here the sample spans more than 95,000 clones, roughly 91% being singletons. The source was peripheral blood, collected on day 0 of AZD1222 vaccination. These receptors were obtained from an adult in good health.

The chain carries TRBV19 and TRBJ1-6, with TRBD1 as a possible D gene (6 bases). CDR3 length: 12 residues. Trimming took 10 bases from V and 10 from J, leaving 14 bases between them. Looked up from germline, CDR1 is LNHDA and CDR2 is SQIVND (reference sequence). The CDR3 region has the DNA TGTGCCACCAAAACAGGGAACTCACCCCTCCACTTT. It translates to CATKTGNSPLHF.

This chain joins TRBV24-1 and TRBJ1-1; TRBD1 agrees at 7 bases. The CDR3 is made up of 19 amino acids. V lost 0 bases and J lost 5; bases outside the gene matches: 17. Germline V gives CDR1 KGHDR, CDR2 SFDVKD. DNA for the CDR3: TGTGCCACCAGTGATTTGATCGACGGTGGAGGGCAGGGGGTGACTGAAGCTTTCTTT. Translation: CATSDLIDGGGQGVTEAFF.

The chain joins TRBV5-4 to TRBJ2-7; 10 bases are a match to TRBD1. CDR3 length: 14 residues. Germline V gives CDR1 SGHNT, CDR2 YYREEE (reference sequence). Unmatched junction bases numbered 5, after V lost 4 bases and J lost 4 bases. Written as DNA, the CDR3 is TGTGCCAGCAGCGCGGGACAGGGGCCGTACGAGCAGTACTTC. Translating gives CASSAGQGPYEQYF.

The CDR3 DNA reads as TGTGCCAGCAGTGAAATTGGTTGGGGGGCCGAGACCCAGTACTTC. It specifies CASSEIGWGAETQYF. This sequence joins TRBV2 and TRBJ2-5; D tentatively reads TRBD1 or TRBD2 (6 bases each). This CDR3 has 15 residues. V was trimmed by 2 bases and J by 5 bases, leaving 15 bases between them. From germline, CDR1 is SNHLY and CDR2 FYNNEI.

The chain is built from TRBV27 and TRBJ1-2; D is possibly TRBD1 (5 bases). V gave up 3 bases and J gave up 4 bases, with 15 bases separating them. Germline values: CDR1 MNHEY, CDR2 SMNVEV (reference sequence). The CDR3 totals 15 residues. CDR3: CASSLGPSRTYGYTF. In DNA form, the CDR3 reads TGTGCCAGCAGTTTGGGGCCGAGCAGAACCTATGGCTACACCTTC.

The gene calls are TRBV3-1 (or the pseudogene TRBV3-2) and TRBJ1-6, with D unclear. From germline, CDR1 is LGHDT and CDR2 YNNKEL (reference sequence). The CDR3 consists of 17 residues. V lost 0 bases and J 0 bases, leaving 9 bases between the germline ends. This CDR3 is CASSQDIGSSYNSPLHF. The CDR3 coding sequence is TGTGCCAGCAGCCAAGATATAGGCAGCTCCTATAATTCACCCCTCCACTTT.

This clone appeared a single time. The chain recombines TRBV3-1 (or the pseudogene TRBV3-2) with TRBJ2-7; the match to TRBD2 covers 11 bases. Germline trimming cut 3 bases from V and 0 bases from J; bases unmatched to any gene: 4. CDR1 LGHDT and CDR2 YNNKEL come from the germline V gene (reference sequence). There are 16 residues in the CDR3. CDR3 protein: CASSHPLAGGSYEQYF. CDR3 bases: TGTGCCAGCAGCCATCCGCTAGCGGGGGGCTCCTACGAGCAGTACTTC.

This rearrangement joins TRBV4-1 to TRBJ1-2; 11 bases are a match to TRBD1. The CDR3 runs 17 residues. In germline, CDR1 is MGHRA, CDR2 YSYEKL. Germline trimming cut 0 bases from V and 7 bases from J; bases unmatched to any gene: 10. CDR3 coding DNA: TGCGCCAGCAGCCAAGAGCCCCGGACAGGGGGCTTTCGTGGCTACACCTTC. As protein: CASSQEPRTGGFRGYTF.

This rearrangement joins TRBV6-5 to TRBJ2-7; D gene uncertain. The V gene's germline CDR1 is MNHEY and CDR2 SVGAGI. Trimming stripped 5 bases from V and 2 bases from J, with 13 bases between. The CDR3 is 14 amino acids. This CDR3 is CASSIPDGAYEQYF. CDR3 sequence (DNA): TGTGCCAGCAGTATCCCGGACGGAGCCTACGAGCAGTACTTC.

This chain connects TRBV7-2 to TRBJ2-1, with a tentative D call TRBD2 (5 bases). Germline CDR1 reads SGHTA; CDR2 reads FQGNSA. V gave up 6 bases and J gave up 5 bases, with 14 bases separating them. This CDR3 spans 14 amino acids. CDR3: CASRPFTRNNEQFF. The CDR3 nucleotides are TGTGCCAGCAGACCTTTCACTAGGAACAATGAGCAGTTCTTC.

This CDR3 reads CASSSHAYEQYF. For the CDR3, the DNA is TGTGCCAGCAGCTCCCACGCCTACGAGCAGTACTTC. V gene TRBV7-6 combines with J gene TRBJ2-7, with D unclear. Deletions cut 4 bases from V and 2 bases from J, with 6 bases between. Germline CDR1 reads SGHVS; CDR2 reads FNYEAQ. This CDR3 region has 12 residues.

The chain carries TRBV7-2 and TRBJ1-1; D uncertain. V lost 1 base and J 6 bases, leaving 9 bases between the germline ends. CDR1 is SGHTA and CDR2 is FQGNSA in the germline V gene. The CDR3 is 13 amino acids. This chain's CDR3 is CASSLGVGPEAFF. The CDR3 coding sequence is TGTGCCAGCAGCTTAGGCGTCGGGCCTGAAGCTTTCTTT.

This clone was seen only once. The chain combines TRBV30 with TRBJ1-4; 8 positions agree with TRBD1. Per germline, CDR1 GTSNPN and CDR2 SVGIG (reference sequence). CDR3 length: 14 residues. Losses at the gene ends were 5 bases for V and 0 bases for J; bases not matched to a gene: 2. CDR3 loop: CAWGQGSTNEKLFF. CDR3 coding DNA: TGTGCCTGGGGACAGGGATCAACTAATGAAAAACTGTTTTTT.